This T cell receptor beta chain was captured in a study of T cells in Graves' hyperthyroidism and ophthalmopathy (dated by TCRdb to between 2019 and 2020). Study-level background: Peripheral blood was collected at initial diagnosis, before any treatment. To identify distinguishing TCR V-J signatures, a discovery cohort of 90 to 100 patients was used, comprising 43 with Graves' ophthalmopathy and 57 with stable Graves' hyperthyroidism. Whether ophthalmopathy could be predicted prospectively was tested in an independent validation cohort made up of under 20 hyperthyroidism patients plus 17 patients who later progressed to ophthalmopathy. The 75 to 100 discovery patients were divided at random into training and test sets in a 7:3 ratio. In about 6 Graves' hyperthyroidism patients, the study also compared T-cell repertoires from thyroid tissue with T-cell repertoires from blood. After sampling, hyperthyroidism patients received methimazole starting at 30 mg daily, and ophthalmopathy patients received high-dose intravenous methylprednisolone. According to the paper, TCR Vbeta CDR3 sequencing was carried out on over 130 peripheral blood samples, which came from 40 to 45 ophthalmopathy, around 75 hyperthyroidism and about 17 progressor patients.

The cysteine opens and the phenylalanine closes a CDR3 of 11 amino acids. Only the CDR3 DNA stays, 33 bases, in frame from base 1. The trim is 6 bases for V and 4 bases for J, with a gap of 10 bases between the germline ends. According to the germline V gene (reference sequence), CDR1 reads DFQATT and CDR2 reads SNEGSKA. Amplification of TCR beta CDR3 regions was carried out from RNA transcripts. The first round of RT-PCR for the TCR CDR3 was performed with the HTBI primer set and the Qiagen OneStep RT-PCR kit. Libraries were constructed in a second round of multiplex PCR, after which size selection and purification were performed. The libraries were sequenced on an Illumina HiSeq2000 using paired-end 100 bp reads. The authors processed their data as follows. SOAPnuke was used to process the raw data, throwing out any read that contained adapters or uncalled bases, had a mean Phred below 15, or lacked an exact constant-primer or identifier match. High-quality paired reads were merged using COPE v1.2.5, and each unique nucleotide sequence was defined as a clonotype. MiTCR v1.1 was used to align clonotypes to the IMGT TRBV, TRBD and TRBJ reference segments. Analysis was restricted to V-J combinations with a frequency above 0.0001, which covered roughly 99% of repertoires. The TCS score was defined as F50 (clonal expansion) divided by E x V (chaos), with BLOSUM62-based TCRdist calculated between CDR3 peptides within each V-J. Welch's t-statistics and random forest reduced roughly 540 V-J features to 13, which were used in a naive Bayes classifier (R e1071). TCRdb reprocessed the public reads (quality trimming at Q25 with fastp, clone calling with MiXCR) and kept in-frame beta chains. Merged by CDR3 protein, the rows form single entries marked with the most common genes and DNA. The V and J calls reflect TCRdb's pipeline rather than the authors' work. The sample table holds 400,000 to 500,000 distinct CDR3 sequences, of which 14% to 15% were seen once. About 13% of the sample rests with the top ten.

What the work shows at the level of the full study, not this receptor alone: Sample size was not statistically predetermined, and investigators were not blinded to group allocation. A model built on a 13 V-J signature distinguished ophthalmopathy from stable hyperthyroidism, reaching about 88% sensitivity and about 81% specificity in cross-validation and 80%/75% in testing. In validation, the model predicted progression to ophthalmopathy with approximately 69% sensitivity and approximately 72% specificity, a median of roughly seven months before onset. Most expanded thyroid clonotypes (frequency above 0.001) were also found in blood, which suggests that blood repertoires may mirror thyroid immune responses.

In this sample, this clonotype turned up many times. Which antigen it targets is not known. Qualities for individual bases were not recorded, and no much larger clone is one base off. Moderately to severely active disease, a Clinical Activity Score of at least 3, a NOSPECS grade of at least 4, and a duration under 3 months were present in ophthalmopathy patients. Any patient with an uncontrolled infection, another autoimmune disease, pregnancy or lactation was excluded. Diagnoses relied on clinical symptoms, serum thyroxine and TRAb, thyroid ultrasound and orbital computed tomography. Ficoll-Paque density gradient centrifugation was used to isolate PBMCs from about 10 ml of fresh peripheral blood. Trizol reagent was used to extract total RNA, and RNA quality was then checked on an Agilent 2100 Bioanalyzer.

The chain links TRBV20-1 with TRBJ2-7, with the D gene not clear enough to name. The origin of this receptor is a man aged 18 to 35 with Graves' ophthalmopathy. Sequencing was done on a sample of blood. The CDR3: CSAQTSYEQYF. The DNA is as follows: TGCAGTGCCCAGACGTCATACGAGCAGTACTTC.